The rows below give T cell receptor beta chains drawn from one sample of a study of blood T cell repertoires in COVID-19. The repertoire was sequenced with immunoSEQ multiplex PCR; TCRdb's copy has only in-frame clones and lacks some. The sample shows around 140,000 clones, 78% of them seen only once. The sequencing input was peripheral blood. These receptors were collected from a woman aged 60-75 years with acute or convalescent COVID-19. CDR3s include the opening cysteine and the closing phenylalanine or tryptophan. Each record gives: D gene, V gene, clone size, J gene, CDR3 DNA, CDR3 protein. A D gene is named only where the DNA matches it firmly. Clone size is shown for a subset of rows, as once, few, many or a class of expanded clone.

.	TRBV10-2	few	TRBJ2-2	TGCGCCAGCAGTGAGTGGGGACTCGGGGAGCTGTTTTTT	CASSEWGLGELFF
TRBD1	TRBV6-5	.	TRBJ1-4	TGTGCCAGCAGAGCGGGGACAGGGTGGGAAAAACTGTTTTTT	CASRAGTGWEKLFF
TRBD1	TRBV5-1	.	TRBJ1-6	TGCGCCAGCAGCTTGGGACAGGGGGCCTTGAATTCACCCCTCCACTTT	CASSLGQGALNSPLHF
.	TRBV27	.	TRBJ2-3	TGTGCCAGCAGATACTTACCTACTACAGATACGCAGTATTTT	CASRYLPTTDTQYF
TRBD1	TRBV5-8	.	TRBJ2-1	TGTGCCAGCAGCTTGGGGGACAGGTACAATGAGCAGTTCTTC	CASSLGDRYNEQFF
TRBD1	TRBV30	once	TRBJ1-2	TGTGCCTGGAGTAGGGACAGAGACTATGGCTACACCTTC	CAWSRDRDYGYTF
TRBD2	TRBV5-1	few	TRBJ2-5	TGCGCCAGCAAAAGCGGGAGGTCGGAGACCCAGTACTTC	CASKSGRSETQYF
.	TRBV5-6	.	TRBJ1-5	TGTGCCAGCAGCTTAAACCGGGGGGCCTATAGCAATCAGCCCCAGCATTTT	CASSLNRGAYSNQPQHF
.	TRBV24-1	once	TRBJ2-5	TGTGCCACCAGTGATTTGTACAGTCAAGAGACCCAGTACTTC	CATSDLYSQETQYF
TRBD2	TRBV19	.	TRBJ2-3	TGTGCCAGCCGAGGAGATGGACTAGGGAGACCTACGCAGTATTTT	CASRGDGLGRPTQYF
.	TRBV28	.	TRBJ2-2	TGTGCCAGCAGAACTCTGGGAGTTTCGAACACCGGGGAGCTGTTTTTT	CASRTLGVSNTGELFF
.	TRBV11-2	.	TRBJ1-1	TGTGCCAGCAGCTTTTGGACCGGGCAGGGAGCTTTCTTT	CASSFWTGQGAFF
.	TRBV2	.	TRBJ1-5	TGTGCCAGCAGAGGGGTGACCCAGCATTTT	CASRGVTQHF
.	TRBV2	few	TRBJ2-7	TGTGCCAGCAGTGTTCGGAGGTTCACCTACGAGCAGTACTTC	CASSVRRFTYEQYF
.	TRBV7-3	.	TRBJ2-7	TGTGCCAGCAGCCTTGGGGGGTTTCCGGGCGAGCAGTACTTC	CASSLGGFPGEQYF
TRBD2	TRBV3-1/TRBV3-2	.	TRBJ2-1	TGTGCCAGCAGCCCTTGGACTAGCGAGCAGTTCTTC	CASSPWTSEQFF
TRBD2	TRBV7-7	.	TRBJ2-1	TGTGCTAGCAGCCCAAGACTAGCGGGAGACGATGAGCAGTTCTTC	CASSPRLAGDDEQFF
TRBD2	TRBV5-4	.	TRBJ2-1	TGTGCCAGCAGCCGGGGGGTAATCAATGAGCAGTTCTTC	CASSRGVINEQFF
.	TRBV6-5	.	TRBJ2-5	TGTGCCAGCAGCCTGACGGAGGACCCGGGGTTGGCCCAGTACTTC	CASSLTEDPGLAQYF
.	TRBV5-1	once	TRBJ2-5	TGCGCCAGCAGCTTGTACACCCTCCGAGAGACCCAGTACTTC	CASSLYTLRETQYF
.	TRBV7-3	.	TRBJ1-5	TGTGCCAGCAGCTTTGGACAGAATCAGCCCCAGCATTTT	CASSFGQNQPQHF
.	TRBV28	.	TRBJ1-1	TGTGCCAGCAGTTTATTGGCGGGGGTCACTGAAGCTTTCTTT	CASSLLAGVTEAFF
.	TRBV30	.	TRBJ1-4	TGTGCCTGGAGTGTACGGGCAGGAGGTAATGAAAAACTGTTTTTT	CAWSVRAGGNEKLFF
.	TRBV7-9	.	TRBJ1-2	TGTGCCAGCAGCCCATCGGACAGCTATGGCTACACCTTC	CASSPSDSYGYTF
.	TRBV15	.	TRBJ1-5	TGTGCCACCAGCAGAGCCCTACAGCAGCCCCAGCATTTT	CATSRALQQPQHF
.	TRBV5-1	.	TRBJ1-1	TGCGCCAGCAGCTTAAACCGGGATCGAGCTTTCTTT	CASSLNRDRAFF
TRBD2	TRBV5-1	once	TRBJ2-1	TGCGCCAGCAGCTGGGGAGCGGGATCCTACAATGAGCAGTTCTTC	CASSWGAGSYNEQFF
TRBD1	TRBV19	few	TRBJ1-1	TGTGCCAGTAGTGCGACGACAGGGGTGAACACTGAAGCTTTCTTT	CASSATTGVNTEAFF
TRBD1	TRBV28	once	TRBJ1-1	TGTGCCAGCAGCCGAAGGGGGCTGAACACTGAAGCTTTCTTT	CASSRRGLNTEAFF
TRBD1	TRBV7-9	.	TRBJ1-2	TGTGCCAGCAGCTTGGGGGACAGCCACCGCTACACCTTC	CASSLGDSHRYTF
TRBD1	TRBV28	.	TRBJ2-6	TGTGCCAGCAGTTTCCTGGACAGGGTGTCCTCTGGGGCCAACGTCCTGACTTTC	CASSFLDRVSSGANVLTF
.	TRBV7-9	.	TRBJ2-7	TGTGCCAGCAGCCAGACAGAATACGAGCAGTACTTC	CASSQTEYEQYF
TRBD1	TRBV2	.	TRBJ1-2	TGTGCCAGCGATCAGGGGGCACTAGGCTACACCTTC	CASDQGALGYTF
.	TRBV14	.	TRBJ2-7	TGTGCCAGCAGTCTCCCCGGGGAACACGAGCAGTACTTC	CASSLPGEHEQYF
.	TRBV28	.	TRBJ2-7	TGTGCCAGCAGCCCCCTGGGGCGCTACGAGCAGTACTTC	CASSPLGRYEQYF
.	TRBV5-6	.	TRBJ2-1	TGTGCCAGCAGCTTGTACCTAGCGCCTACGAACAATGAGCAGTTCTTC	CASSLYLAPTNNEQFF
TRBD2	TRBV10-1	.	TRBJ2-3	TGCGCCACCTCGGGTCCGGGACTAGCTGGGGATACGCAGTATTTT	CATSGPGLAGDTQYF
TRBD2	TRBV7-8	.	TRBJ2-1	TGTGCCAGCAGCTTAGATAGCCGACTAGCAATTAAACTCTACAATGAGCAGTTCTTC	CASSLDSRLAIKLYNEQFF
TRBD1	TRBV6-5	.	TRBJ2-5	TGTGCCAGCAGTTTACAGGGGCCCGGACGGACCCAGTACTTC	CASSLQGPGRTQYF
TRBD1	TRBV28	few	TRBJ1-3	TGTGCCAGCAGTTTGGGGGGACAGCTCGGAAACACCATATATTTT	CASSLGGQLGNTIYF
.	TRBV2	.	TRBJ1-2	TGTGCCAGCAGTGAAGCTCTTCGCTACACCTTC	CASSEALRYTF
TRBD1	TRBV28	.	TRBJ1-5	TGTGCCAGCACCCCACAGGGGGCAAGAAATCAGCCCCAGCATTTT	CASTPQGARNQPQHF
TRBD2	TRBV4-1	.	TRBJ2-7	TGCGCCAGCAGCCAAGGGCGAAGAACTAGCGGGGGCTACGAGCAGTACTTC	CASSQGRRTSGGYEQYF
TRBD2	TRBV7-9	.	TRBJ2-1	TGTGCCAGCAGCACGACTAGCGGGAGTATCTACAATGAGCAGTTCTTC	CASSTTSGSIYNEQFF
.	TRBV5-3	.	TRBJ1-4	TGTGCCAGAAGTCCTATCGGAATGGGAAGGACTCCACGGGGGAAGAATAATGAAAAACTGTTTTTT	CARSPIGMGRTPRGKNNEKLFF
TRBD1	TRBV30	.	TRBJ1-2	TGTGCCTGGACCCGGACAGGGGTAAACTATGGCTACACCTTC	CAWTRTGVNYGYTF
TRBD1	TRBV28	.	TRBJ2-7	TGTGCCAGCAGTTTTGGGACAGTAGTTACCTACGAGCAGTACTTC	CASSFGTVVTYEQYF
.	TRBV28	.	TRBJ1-2	TGTGCCAGCAGTTCCTTTTCAGGGGTTAAAAAACTCTACACCTTC	CASSSFSGVKKLYTF
TRBD2	TRBV4-1	.	TRBJ2-3	TGCGCCAGCAGCCAGGACGCGGGAGGGTTAGAGACAGATACGCAGTATTTT	CASSQDAGGLETDTQYF
TRBD2	TRBV10-1	.	TRBJ2-7	TGCGCCAGCAGTTATCTAGCGGGAGGACACGAGCAGTACTTC	CASSYLAGGHEQYF
.	TRBV6-6	.	TRBJ2-1	TGTGCCAGCAGTTACTCTCCTAGCTCCTACAATGAGCAGTTCTTC	CASSYSPSSYNEQFF